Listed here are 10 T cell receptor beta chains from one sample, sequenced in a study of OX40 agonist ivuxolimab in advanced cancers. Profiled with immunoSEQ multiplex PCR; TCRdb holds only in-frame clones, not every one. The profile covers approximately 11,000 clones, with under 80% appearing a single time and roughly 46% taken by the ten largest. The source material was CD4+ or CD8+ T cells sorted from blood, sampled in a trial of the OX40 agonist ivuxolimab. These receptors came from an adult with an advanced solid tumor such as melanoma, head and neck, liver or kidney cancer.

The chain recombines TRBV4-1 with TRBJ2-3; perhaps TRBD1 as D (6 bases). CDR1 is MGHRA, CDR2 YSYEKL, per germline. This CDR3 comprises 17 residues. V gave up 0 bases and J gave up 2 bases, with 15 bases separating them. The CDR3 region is CASSQDATGRDTDTQYF. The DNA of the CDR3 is TGCGCCAGCAGCCAAGATGCCACAGGGCGAGACACAGATACGCAGTATTTT.

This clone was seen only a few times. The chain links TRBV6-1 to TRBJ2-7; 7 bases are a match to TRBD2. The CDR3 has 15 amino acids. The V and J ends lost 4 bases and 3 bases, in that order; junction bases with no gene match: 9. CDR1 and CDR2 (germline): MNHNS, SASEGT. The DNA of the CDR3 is TGTGCCAGCAGTGCGGGGCGGGAGAATTTCTACGAGCAGTACTTC. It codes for CASSAGRENFYEQYF.

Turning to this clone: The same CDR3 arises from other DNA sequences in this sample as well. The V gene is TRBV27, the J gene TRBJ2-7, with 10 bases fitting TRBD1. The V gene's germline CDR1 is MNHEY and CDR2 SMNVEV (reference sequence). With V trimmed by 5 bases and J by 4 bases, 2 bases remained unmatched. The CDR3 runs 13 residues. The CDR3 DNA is TGTGCCAGCAGTGACAGGGGGCTGTACGAGCAGTACTTC. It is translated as CASSDRGLYEQYF.

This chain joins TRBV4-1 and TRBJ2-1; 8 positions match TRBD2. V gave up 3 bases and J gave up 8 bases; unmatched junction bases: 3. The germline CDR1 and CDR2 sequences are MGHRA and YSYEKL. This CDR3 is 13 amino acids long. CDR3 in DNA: TGCGCCAGCAGCCATCCCGGGGGGGATGAGCAGTTCTTC. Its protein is CASSHPGGDEQFF.

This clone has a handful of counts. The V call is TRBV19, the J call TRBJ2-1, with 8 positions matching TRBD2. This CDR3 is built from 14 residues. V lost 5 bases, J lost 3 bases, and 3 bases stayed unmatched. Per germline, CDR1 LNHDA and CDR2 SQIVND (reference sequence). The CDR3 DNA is TGTGCCAGTAGTCTTAGCGGGAACTACAATGAGCAGTTCTTC. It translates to CASSLSGNYNEQFF.

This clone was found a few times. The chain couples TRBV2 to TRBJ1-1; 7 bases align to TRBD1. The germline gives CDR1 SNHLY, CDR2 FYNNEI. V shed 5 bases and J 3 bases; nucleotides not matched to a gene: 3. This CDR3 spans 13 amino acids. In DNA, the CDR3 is TGTGCCAGCAGTTCCCAGGGGGACACTGAAGCTTTCTTT. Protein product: CASSSQGDTEAFF.

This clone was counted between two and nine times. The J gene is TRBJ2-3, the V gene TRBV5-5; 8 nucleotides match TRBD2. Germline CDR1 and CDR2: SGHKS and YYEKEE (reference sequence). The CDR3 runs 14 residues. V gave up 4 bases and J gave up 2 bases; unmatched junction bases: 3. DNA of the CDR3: TGTGCCAGCAGCGTCGGGAGGGCCACAGATACGCAGTATTTT. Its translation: CASSVGRATDTQYF.

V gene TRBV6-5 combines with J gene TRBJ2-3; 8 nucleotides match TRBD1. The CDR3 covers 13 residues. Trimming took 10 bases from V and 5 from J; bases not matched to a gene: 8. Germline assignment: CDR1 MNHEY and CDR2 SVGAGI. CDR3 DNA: TGTGCCACCGCGACAGGGGCAATAGATACGCAGTATTTT. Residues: CATATGAIDTQYF.

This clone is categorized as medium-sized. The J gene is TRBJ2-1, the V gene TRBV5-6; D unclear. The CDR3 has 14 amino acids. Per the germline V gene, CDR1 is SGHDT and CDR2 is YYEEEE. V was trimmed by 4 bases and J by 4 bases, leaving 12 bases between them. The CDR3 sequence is CASSLLSSYNEQFF. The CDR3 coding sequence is TGTGCCAGCAGCCTCCTATCTAGTTACAATGAGCAGTTCTTC.

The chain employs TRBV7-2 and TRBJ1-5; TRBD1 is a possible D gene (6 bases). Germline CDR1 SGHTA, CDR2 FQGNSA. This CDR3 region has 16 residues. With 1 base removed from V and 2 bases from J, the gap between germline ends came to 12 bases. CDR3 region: CASSLEFRQGNQPQHF. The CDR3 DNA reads TGTGCCAGCAGCTTAGAATTCCGACAGGGCAATCAGCCCCAGCATTTT.